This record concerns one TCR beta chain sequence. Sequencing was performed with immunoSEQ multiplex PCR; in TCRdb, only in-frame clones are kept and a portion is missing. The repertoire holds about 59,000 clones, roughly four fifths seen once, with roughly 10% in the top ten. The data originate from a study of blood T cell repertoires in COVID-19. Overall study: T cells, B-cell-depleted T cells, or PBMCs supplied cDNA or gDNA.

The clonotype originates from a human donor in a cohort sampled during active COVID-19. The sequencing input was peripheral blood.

CDR3 sequence: CASCGEAEGGYTF. In DNA form, the CDR3 reads TGCGCCAGCTGTGGCGAGGCGGAGGGTGGCTACACCTTC. The chain recombines TRBV10-2 with TRBJ1-2; D gene ambiguous. The V and J ends lost 8 bases and 7 bases respectively, with 17 bases between them. Germline V gene sequence: CDR1 WSHSY, CDR2 SAAADI. There are 13 residues in the CDR3.